This T cell receptor beta chain came from a study of siplizumab effects on memory and regulatory T cells. Study-level findings and limits: Alloreactive CD4+ clones that could be mapped were on average about 64% Treg-derived with siplizumab, against about 28% in controls. Suppression by proliferating Tregs derived from siplizumab cultures was not verified.

Trimming shortened V by 1 base and J by 8 bases, and 14 bases separated the two germline ends. The CDR3 runs 14 residues. Germline V gene data show CDR1 as SEHNR and CDR2 as FQNEAQ (reference sequence). Sequencing was performed with immunoSEQ multiplex PCR; in TCRdb, only in-frame clones are kept and a portion is missing. In the table there are 8,500 to 10,000 clones, almost 40% of which are singletons. By share, this clone counts as medium-sized. No antigen is known for it. Cells of the mixed lymphocyte reaction were cocultured at 37 degrees C for five to seven days. The sequence came from a human donor in good health; the cells came from an allogeneic mixed lymphocyte reaction. This chain connects TRBV7-9 to TRBJ1-1; D remains ambiguous. Sequenced input: CFSE-low (dividing) CD4+ T cells sorted from an allogeneic mixed lymphocyte reaction. CDR3 nucleotides: TGTGCCAGCAGCTTAGTACGCGGTACGGGCGAAGCTTTCTTT. Amino acid sequence: CASSLVRGTGEAFF.